Listed below are T cell receptor beta chains from one sample, sequenced in a study of response to subunit inactivated influenza vaccine. One entry per CDR3 protein results from TCRdb running MiXCR on the RT-PCR reads. The table lists about 800,000 distinct CDR3 sequences, 21% of them singletons. Sequencing used PBMCs from blood, obtained around 5 days after vaccination. These TCRs come from a man aged 45-65 years who received an inactivated influenza vaccine. Both conserved end residues are part of each CDR3. Each record gives: clone size, V gene, D gene, J gene, CDR3 protein, CDR3 DNA. The D gene is left open where the match is weak. Expanded clones are given a class, and other clones once, few, many or no size at all.

few	TRBV24-1	TRBD1	TRBJ1-2	CATSDTTGGPGGYTF	TGTGCCACCAGTGACACGACAGGGGGCCCCGGTGGCTACACCTTC
few	TRBV18	-	TRBJ2-5	CAPHGTQYF	TGTGCCCCCCATGGAACCCAGTACTTC
many	TRBV20-1	TRBD1	TRBJ2-3	CSAMGQGAGDTQYF	TGCAGTGCTATGGGACAGGGGGCTGGAGATACGCAGTATTTT
-	TRBV3-1	-	TRBJ2-3	CASSPPSSGTGVRTDTQYF	TGTGCCAGCAGCCCACCCTCATCCGGGACTGGGGTTCGCACAGATACGCAGTATTTT
-	TRBV5-5	-	TRBJ2-1	CASRAGGSSYNEQFF	TGTGCCAGCAGGGCCGGCGGAAGCTCCTACAATGAGCAGTTCTTC
few	TRBV20-1	-	TRBJ2-1	CSALGRLSSYNEQFF	TGCAGTGCCCTTGGGCGTCTAAGCTCCTACAATGAGCAGTTCTTC
few	TRBV5-1	TRBD2	TRBJ2-2	CASSFTTSGNTGELFF	TGCGCCAGCAGCTTTACGACTAGCGGGAACACCGGGGAGCTGTTTTTT
-	TRBV4-2	-	TRBJ1-3	CASSQGDTLSGNTIYF	TGTGCCAGCAGCCAGGGGGACACCCTCTCTGGAAACACCATATATTTT
-	TRBV6-5	TRBD1	TRBJ2-2	CASSFHGQGAYTGELFF	TGTGCCAGCAGTTTCCACGGACAGGGGGCTTACACCGGGGAGCTGTTTTTT
-	TRBV5-1	TRBD2	TRBJ2-1	CASSYPGLDEQFF	TGCGCCAGCAGCTATCCGGGACTAGATGAGCAGTTCTTC
few	TRBV3-1	TRBD1	TRBJ1-4	CASSQDGGGRVEKLFF	TGTGCCAGCAGCCAAGATGGAGGGGGCCGCGTTGAAAAACTGTTTTTT
few	TRBV7-2	TRBD2	TRBJ2-3	CASSFQRLAYTQYF	TGTGCCAGCAGCTTCCAGCGACTAGCGTATACGCAGTATTTT
many	TRBV7-7	TRBD2	TRBJ2-1	CASSRGGPYNEQFF	TGTGCTAGCAGCCGGGGGGGCCCCTACAATGAGCAGTTCTTC
-	TRBV20-1	-	TRBJ1-5	CSPLGQNNQPQHF	TGCAGCCCCCTCGGGCAGAACAATCAGCCCCAGCATTTT
-	TRBV9	TRBD1	TRBJ1-1	CASSAQGGNTEAFF	TGTGCCAGCAGCGCACAGGGGGGAAACACTGAAGCTTTCTTT
-	TRBV7-2	-	TRBJ1-3	CASRGGLSGNTIYF	TGTGCCAGCAGGGGAGGACTCTCTGGAAACACCATATATTTT
-	TRBV2	-	TRBJ2-7	CASSARWGYEQYF	TGTGCCAGCAGTGCCAGGTGGGGGTACGAGCAGTACTTC
-	TRBV2	-	TRBJ2-7	CASSDSPLTVEQYF	TGTGCCAGCAGTGATTCACCGCTTACTGTAGAGCAGTACTTC
-	TRBV28	TRBD1	TRBJ2-7	CASGGQGGSYEQYF	TGTGCCAGCGGAGGACAGGGGGGGTCCTACGAGCAGTACTTC
few	TRBV3-1	TRBD2	TRBJ2-3	CASSPLSISGTSALGDTQYF	TGTGCCAGCAGCCCTCTATCGATTTCCGGGACTAGCGCGCTCGGGGATACGCAGTATTTT
many	TRBV4-1	-	TRBJ2-1	CASSQDRGTPLFF	TGCGCCAGCAGCCAAGATCGGGGGACCCCCCTGTTCTTC
once	TRBV20-1	TRBD1	TRBJ2-7	CSARRRTGYEQYF	TGCAGTGCCAGAAGGCGGACAGGGTACGAGCAGTACTTC
few	TRBV24-1	TRBD2	TRBJ2-3	CATSKTLLAGVRTDTQYF	TGTGCCACCAGTAAAACCCTACTAGCGGGGGTGCGCACAGATACGCAGTATTTT
many	TRBV20-1	TRBD1	TRBJ1-5	CSARAPRTGNNQPQHF	TGCAGTGCTAGAGCCCCTAGGACAGGGAACAATCAGCCCCAGCATTTT
few	TRBV12-3/TRBV12-4	TRBD1	TRBJ1-2	CASSLGPGTAGYTF	TGTGCCAGCAGTTTAGGCCCCGGGACAGCTGGCTACACCTTC
many	TRBV20-1	-	TRBJ2-3	CSASAGSTDTQYF	TGCAGTGCTAGTGCGGGATCAACAGATACGCAGTATTTT
-	TRBV30	-	TRBJ1-1	CGWSVGQKLNTEAFF	TGTGGCTGGAGTGTAGGGCAGAAATTGAACACTGAAGCTTTCTTT
-	TRBV2	TRBD2	TRBJ2-3	CASRGLAGGLHF	TGTGCCAGCAGAGGACTAGCGGGAGGTTTACATTTT
few	TRBV7-2	-	TRBJ1-1	CASSVAPGITPTFF	-
few	TRBV10-3	-	TRBJ1-2	CATQGHYGYTF	TGTGCCACCCAGGGACACTATGGCTACACCTTC
few	TRBV7-9	TRBD2	TRBJ2-1	CASSPQTSGKGEQFF	TGTGCCAGCAGCCCCCAGACTAGCGGGAAGGGCGAGCAGTTCTTC
few	TRBV7-3	-	TRBJ2-2	CASSLTSSGELFF	TGTGCCAGCAGCCTCACTAGCTCCGGGGAGCTGTTTTTT
-	TRBV10-3	-	TRBJ2-4	CASNTGQGIQYF	TGTGCCAGCAATACAGGGCAGGGCATTCAGTACTTC
few	TRBV4-2	TRBD1	TRBJ1-1	CASSQEEGARNTEAFF	TGTGCCAGCAGCCAAGAGGAGGGGGCAAGGAACACTGAAGCTTTCTTT
-	TRBV10-3	TRBD1	TRBJ1-2	CAISESQGAEGYTF	TGTGCCATCAGTGAGTCCCAGGGGGCAGAAGGCTACACCTTC
-	TRBV19	-	TRBJ2-2	CASSIVLGASGELFF	TGTGCCAGTAGTATTGTGTTGGGGGCGTCCGGGGAGCTGTTTTTT
few	TRBV20-1	TRBD1	TRBJ1-2	CSNRGDYGYTF	TGCAGCAACAGGGGAGACTATGGCTACACCTTC
many	TRBV29-1	-	TRBJ2-7	CSPSGEQYF	TGCAGCCCTTCGGGAGAGCAGTACTTC
many	TRBV4-3	-	TRBJ1-3	CASRGSGNTIYF	TGCGCCAGCCGGGGTTCTGGAAACACCATATATTTT
-	TRBV4-2	TRBD2	TRBJ2-3	CASSKTSASTDTQYF	TGTGCCAGCAGCAAAACTAGCGCTAGCACAGATACGCAGTATTTT
-	TRBV24-1	-	TRBJ2-5	CATSGTPPEEETQYF	TGTGCCACCTCCGGGACACCTCCCGAGGAAGAGACCCAGTACTTC
-	TRBV20-1	TRBD2	TRBJ2-1	CSARAGSGSSNEQFF	TGCAGTGCTAGGGCGGGGAGCGGGAGTTCCAATGAGCAGTTCTTC
-	TRBV15	-	TRBJ2-5	CATSRPTKELGGTQYF	TGTGCCACCAGCAGGCCGACCAAAGAATTAGGCGGGACCCAGTACTTC
few	TRBV20-1	TRBD1	TRBJ2-7	CSARDTHRGDEQYF	TGCAGTGCTAGAGATACCCACAGGGGCGACGAGCAGTACTTC
-	TRBV6-2/TRBV6-3	-	TRBJ2-1	CASSYSRVEQFF	TGTGCCAGCAGTTACTCCCGGGTTGAGCAGTTCTTC
few	TRBV30	TRBD1	TRBJ1-4	CAWSANRGVGKLFF	TGTGCCTGGAGTGCAAACAGGGGAGTGGGAAAACTGTTTTTT
-	TRBV6-5	-	TRBJ1-2	CASSSSSGKGGYTF	TGTGCCAGCAGTTCCTCGAGCGGGAAGGGGGGCTACACCTTC
few	TRBV10-2	-	TRBJ2-2	CASSEGYTGELFF	TGCGCCAGCAGTGAGGGGTACACCGGGGAGCTGTTTTTT